The 23 T cell receptor beta chains below were found in one sample sequenced in a study of shared clonotypes between healthy human individuals. Only in-frame clones appear in the TCRdb table, and some are missing; sequencing was by immunoSEQ multiplex PCR. The data hold some 900,000 clones, with 76% observed a single time. Sequencing was carried out using memory CD4+ T cells sorted from blood. Documented subset: CD45RA-negative fraction. These TCRs come from a young man in good health.

This clone was seen only a few times. The rearrangement uses TRBV5-1 and TRBJ1-1; the match to TRBD1 covers 7 bases. The CDR3 runs to 13 residues. V lost 5 bases, J lost 7 bases, and 8 bases stayed unmatched. CDR1 SGHRS and CDR2 YFSETQ come from the germline V gene. The CDR3 loop is CASRRGGQFEAFF. Here the CDR3 DNA reads TGCGCCAGCAGAAGAGGGGGCCAATTTGAAGCTTTCTTT.

The chain is built from TRBV30 and TRBJ1-5; D gene unclear. The CDR3 covers 15 residues. Deletions cut 7 bases from V and 0 bases from J, with 16 bases between. Germline CDR1 is GTSNPN and CDR2 is SVGIG (reference sequence). CDR3: CAYKVEGYSNQPQHF. Written as DNA, the CDR3 is TGTGCCTACAAAGTGGAGGGATATAGCAATCAGCCCCAGCATTTT.

The chain is built from TRBV11-2 and TRBJ1-3; the match to TRBD1 covers 7 bases. Germline V CDR1 and CDR2: SGHAT, FQNNGV. The ends lost 4 bases at V and 1 base at J; junction bases unmatched: 4. The CDR3 is made up of 15 amino acids. CDR3: CASSSSTGSGNTIYF. As DNA, the CDR3 is TGTGCCAGCAGCTCCTCGACAGGGTCTGGAAACACCATATATTTT. The variable domain in full, with the rest retrieved from reference TRBV11-2 and TRBJ1-3, is EAGVAQSPRYKIIEKRQSVAFWCNPISGHATLYWYQQILGQGPKLLIQFQNNGVVDDSQLPKDRFSAERLKGVDSTLKIQPAKLEDSAVYLCASSSSTGSGNTIYFGEGSWLTVV.

This clone has just one count. The gene calls are TRBV14 and TRBJ2-1; tentative D call: TRBD2 (6 bases). With 2 bases removed from V and 4 bases from J, the gap between germline ends came to 15 bases. CDR1 is SGHDN and CDR2 is FVKESK in the germline V gene. This CDR3 is 16 amino acids long. Here the CDR3 DNA reads TGTGCCAGCAGCCAAATAGTGGGGGGTTCTTACAATGAGCAGTTCTTC. Translating gives CASSQIVGGSYNEQFF.

V gene TRBV14 combines with J gene TRBJ2-1, with 10 bases matching TRBD1. The CDR3 is 18 residues long. CDR1 and CDR2 (germline): SGHDN, FVKESK. With V trimmed by 3 bases and J by 5 bases, 13 bases remained unmatched. The CDR3 region has the DNA TGTGCCAGCAGCCACCTTGACAGGGGGCTAAGTCTGCACAATGAGCAGTTCTTC. Translated: CASSHLDRGLSLHNEQFF.

V is TRBV15 and J is TRBJ1-5; D may be TRBD1 (5 bases). This CDR3 region has 13 residues. V lost 1 base to trimming and J lost 6 bases, with 7 bases between them. The germline gives CDR1 LNHNV, CDR2 YYDKDF (reference sequence). The CDR3 sequence is CATSRGGTQPQHF. For the CDR3, the DNA is TGTGCCACCAGCAGAGGGGGGACTCAGCCCCAGCATTTT.

The chain is built from TRBV5-1 and TRBJ1-5, with a weak D call TRBD1 (6 bases). This CDR3 has 15 residues. V was clipped by 4 bases and J by 2 bases, with 13 bases between them. CDR1 SGHRS and CDR2 YFSETQ come from the germline V gene. CDR3 residues: CASSPKGGGNQPQHF. The CDR3 DNA reads as TGCGCCAGCAGCCCGAAGGGGGGAGGCAATCAGCCCCAGCATTTT.

This chain uses TRBV5-1 with TRBJ2-5; possibly TRBD2 for D (5 bases). From germline, CDR1 is SGHRS and CDR2 YFSETQ. The CDR3 covers 15 residues. Trimming stripped 2 bases from V and 5 bases from J, with 16 bases between. CDR3 residues: CASSFLGLAMETQYF. For the CDR3, the DNA is TGCGCCAGCAGCTTCCTGGGCCTAGCTATGGAGACCCAGTACTTC.

This clone came up once. The V call is TRBV5-4, the J call TRBJ2-3; 7 bases fit TRBD1. The CDR3 has 14 residues. Per germline, CDR1 SGHNT and CDR2 YYREEE (reference sequence). V shed 3 bases, J shed 4 bases, and the junction held 5 bases outside the gene matches. As DNA, the CDR3 is TGTGCCAGCAGCTCCGACAGGGCTTCAGATACGCAGTATTTT. It codes for CASSSDRASDTQYF.

In DNA form, the CDR3 reads TGTGCCAGCAGCACCCGGATCAGGAACACTGAAGCTTTCTTT. It specifies CASSTRIRNTEAFF. The chain combines TRBV7-2 with TRBJ1-1; D gene ambiguous. The CDR3 has 14 amino acids. Germline CDR1 SGHTA, CDR2 FQGNSA. V shed 5 bases and J shed 1 base, with 11 bases lying between them.

The chain has TRBV6-5 and TRBJ2-5; TRBD1 aligns across 9 bases. The CDR3 length is 12 residues. Germline V gene sequence: CDR1 MNHEY, CDR2 SVGAGI. V gave up 6 bases and J gave up 13 bases; unmatched junction bases: 9. This CDR3 reads CASSRGQGPPYF. Written as DNA, the CDR3 is TGTGCCAGCAGCAGAGGACAGGGGCCGCCGTACTTC.

The chain carries TRBV6-5 and TRBJ1-6, with a possible D match to TRBD1 (5 bases). Deletions cut 5 bases from V and 14 bases from J, with 13 bases between. Germline CDR1 reads MNHEY; CDR2 reads SVGAGI. The CDR3 totals 12 residues. CDR3 DNA sequence: TGTGCCAGCAGTCCCCAGGGAGCATCCCTCCACTTT. This sequence encodes CASSPQGASLHF.

The rearrangement uses TRBV18 and TRBJ1-6; a possible D gene is TRBD1 (5 bases). With 2 bases removed from V and 10 bases from J, the gap between germline ends came to 18 bases. Germline V CDR1 and CDR2: KGHSH, LQKENI. This CDR3 has 16 amino acids. CDR3: CASSPGLRGRDSPLHF. The DNA of the CDR3 is TGTGCCAGCTCACCAGGGTTAAGGGGTAGGGACTCACCCCTCCACTTT. Full variable domain (missing parts from reference TRBV18 and TRBJ1-6): NAGVMQNPRHLVRRRGQEARLRCSPMKGHSHVYWYRQLPEEGLKFMVYLQKENIIDESGMPKERFSAEFPKEGPSILRIQQVVRGDSAAYFCASSPGLRGRDSPLHFGNGTRLTVT.

In the case of this clone: At the DNA level, this CDR3 is encoded by other sequences in the same sample as well. The chain combines TRBV5-1 with TRBJ2-7; D is unresolved. The germline V gene encodes CDR1 SGHRS and CDR2 YFSETQ. The CDR3 runs to 13 residues. The V gene lost 2 bases and the J gene lost 5 bases, with 11 bases spanning the gap. The CDR3 DNA reads as TGCGCCAGCAGCTTATCGAAGGGAAACGAGCAGTACTTC. It translates to CASSLSKGNEQYF.

The V and J genes are TRBV10-3 and TRBJ2-5; D call uncertain. Trimming stripped 5 bases from V and 5 bases from J, with 9 bases between. Germline V gene lookup returns CDR1 ENHRY and CDR2 SYGVKD. This CDR3 is built from 12 residues. As DNA, the CDR3 is TGTGCCATCAGTAGTCGTAGGGAGACCCAGTACTTC. Amino acids: CAISSRRETQYF.

The gene calls are TRBV29-1 and TRBJ2-1, with no clear D. Looked up from germline, CDR1 is SQVTM and CDR2 is ANQGSEA. This CDR3 is built from 11 residues. The V gene lost 2 bases and the J gene lost 8 bases, with 7 bases spanning the gap. CDR3 coding DNA: TGCAGCGTTGAAAATGTGGATGAGCAGTTCTTC. As protein: CSVENVDEQFF.

The rearrangement links TRBV5-1 to TRBJ2-5; no reliable D call. The CDR3 loop spans 12 amino acids. Trimming stripped 5 bases from V and 0 bases from J, with 5 bases between. CDR1 and CDR2 from the germline V gene are SGHRS and YFSETQ. CDR3 protein: CASRLYQETQYF. For the CDR3, the DNA is TGCGCCAGCAGGCTGTACCAAGAGACCCAGTACTTC.

V gene TRBV15 combines with J gene TRBJ2-3; D possibly uses TRBD1 or TRBD2 (6 bases each). Trimming left V 4 bases short and J 0 bases short, with 14 bases between. The length of the CDR3 is 16 residues. Germline V CDR1 and CDR2: LNHNV, YYDKDF (reference sequence). CDR3 amino acids: CATSKGQGTSTDTQYF. As DNA, the CDR3 is TGTGCCACCAGCAAGGGGCAGGGGACTAGCACAGATACGCAGTATTTT.

The chain has TRBV5-4 and TRBJ2-1; D not resolved. The germline gives CDR1 SGHNT, CDR2 YYREEE (reference sequence). Trimming pared 2 bases from V and 10 bases from J, leaving 16 bases between. The CDR3 length is 14 residues. The CDR3 protein is CASSLDLDPIEQFF. Written as DNA, the CDR3 is TGTGCCAGCAGCTTAGACTTGGATCCGATCGAGCAGTTCTTC.

The chain has TRBV7-2 and TRBJ2-1; weak D call: TRBD2 (5 bases). The length of the CDR3 is 13 residues. Deletions cut 0 bases from V and 10 bases from J, with 10 bases between. The germline V gene has CDR1 SGHTA and CDR2 FQGNSA. CDR3 coding DNA: TGTGCCAGCAGCTTAGCGAGGACTGGGGAGCAGTTCTTC. Protein sequence: CASSLARTGEQFF. The variable domain in full, completed from reference TRBV7-2 and TRBJ2-1, reads GAGVSQSPSNKVTEKGKDVELRCDPISGHTALYWYRQSLGQGLEFLIYFQGNSAPDKSGLPSDRFSAERTGGSVSTLTIQRTQQEDSAVYLCASSLARTGEQFFGPGTRLTVL.

The chain carries TRBV10-3 and TRBJ1-1, with D perhaps TRBD1 (5 bases). Trimming cost V 11 bases and J 3 bases, with 16 bases left between them. Germline assignment: CDR1 ENHRY and CDR2 SYGVKD. The CDR3 has 13 amino acids. CDR3 sequence (DNA): TGTGCCCTCATCGACGGGGGTCACACTGAAGCTTTCTTT. Amino acid sequence: CALIDGGHTEAFF.

The chain has TRBV30 and TRBJ2-1, with TRBD1 matching 9 bases. Germline V CDR1 and CDR2: GTSNPN, SVGIG (reference sequence). The CDR3 sequence is 13 residues long. The J segment lost 5 bases and the V segment lost 8 bases, leaving 7 bases of the junction unmatched. CDR3 region: CALDRGVNNEQFF. CDR3 bases: TGTGCCCTGGACAGGGGAGTGAACAATGAGCAGTTCTTC. The entire variable domain, with the rest obtained from reference TRBV30 and TRBJ2-1, is as follows: SQTIHQWPATLVQPVGSPLSLECTVEGTSNPNLYWYRQAAGRGLQLLFYSVGIGQISSEVPQNLSASRPQDRQFILSSKKLLLSDSGFYLCALDRGVNNEQFFGPGTRLTVL.

This chain joins TRBV10-1 and TRBJ2-5; TRBD2 aligns across 7 bases. Germline V CDR1 and CDR2: WNHNN, SYGVQD (reference sequence). Trimming cost V 5 bases and J 4 bases; bases outside gene matches: 10. The CDR3 has 15 amino acids. In nucleotides, the CDR3 is TGCGCCAGCAGTCCCAGCGGGACCAACGGAGAGACCCAGTACTTC. The encoded protein is CASSPSGTNGETQYF.